This T cell receptor (beta chain) was found in a study of response to subunit inactivated influenza vaccine. Whole-study results and caveats: Authors proposed each seasonal influenza vaccination draws in few new T cells.

Using its own MiXCR run on the RT-PCR reads, TCRdb lists one record per CDR3 protein. The sample contains fewer than 650,000 distinct CDR3 sequences, approximately 12% of which appear only once. Germline V gene data show CDR1 as MNHEY and CDR2 as SVGAGI. The CDR3 loop spans 15 amino acids. The V and J ends lost 2 bases and 4 bases respectively, with 15 bases between them. The table lists this clonotype with a few counts. Its antigen remains unknown. This TCR was recovered from a man aged 50 to 60 who received an inactivated influenza vaccine. The specimen comprised PBMCs from blood, sampled 40 to 50 days after vaccination. This chain joins TRBV6-5 and TRBJ2-7; D call uncertain. The CDR3 DNA follows: TGTGCCAGCAGTTACCGTGCAAGCGTTGTGTACGAGCAGTACTTC. Residues: CASSYRASVVYEQYF.